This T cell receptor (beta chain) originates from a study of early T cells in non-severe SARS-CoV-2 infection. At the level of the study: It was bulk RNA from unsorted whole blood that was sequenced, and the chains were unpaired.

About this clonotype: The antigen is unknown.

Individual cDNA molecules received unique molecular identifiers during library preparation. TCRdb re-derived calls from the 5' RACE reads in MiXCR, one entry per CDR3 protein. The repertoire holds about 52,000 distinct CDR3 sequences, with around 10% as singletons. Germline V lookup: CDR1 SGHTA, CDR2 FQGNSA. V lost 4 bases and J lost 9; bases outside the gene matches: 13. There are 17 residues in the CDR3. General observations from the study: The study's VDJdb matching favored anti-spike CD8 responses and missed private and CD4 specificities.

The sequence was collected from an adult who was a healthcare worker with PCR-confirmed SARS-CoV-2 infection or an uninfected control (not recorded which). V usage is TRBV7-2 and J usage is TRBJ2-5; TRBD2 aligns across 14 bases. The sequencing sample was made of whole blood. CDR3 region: CASSSRLAGGSLAAQYF. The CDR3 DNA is TGTGCCAGCAGCTCTAGACTAGCGGGGGGGAGTTTAGCGGCCCAGTACTTC.